This T cell receptor beta chain was sequenced in a study of T cell responses to AZD1222 COVID-19 vaccine. Overall study findings and caveats: The study sampled repertoires only after the peak T cell response.

The data were produced by immunoSEQ multiplex PCR, yet TCRdb's version contains in-frame clones alone and is incomplete. The sample has approximately 100,000 clones; 70% to 90% are singletons. Remarks on this clone: Its antigen is currently unknown.

CDR3 length: 12 residues. V shed 2 bases and J shed 5 bases, with 6 bases lying between them. Germline values: CDR1 SEHNR, CDR2 FQNEAQ (reference sequence). This TCR came from an adult in good health. This material consisted of peripheral blood, taken on day 0 of AZD1222 vaccination. The chain carries TRBV7-9 and TRBJ1-1; D is unresolved. The DNA for the CDR3 is TGTGCCAGCAGCTTATTGTGGACTGAAGCTTTCTTT. As protein: CASSLLWTEAFF.